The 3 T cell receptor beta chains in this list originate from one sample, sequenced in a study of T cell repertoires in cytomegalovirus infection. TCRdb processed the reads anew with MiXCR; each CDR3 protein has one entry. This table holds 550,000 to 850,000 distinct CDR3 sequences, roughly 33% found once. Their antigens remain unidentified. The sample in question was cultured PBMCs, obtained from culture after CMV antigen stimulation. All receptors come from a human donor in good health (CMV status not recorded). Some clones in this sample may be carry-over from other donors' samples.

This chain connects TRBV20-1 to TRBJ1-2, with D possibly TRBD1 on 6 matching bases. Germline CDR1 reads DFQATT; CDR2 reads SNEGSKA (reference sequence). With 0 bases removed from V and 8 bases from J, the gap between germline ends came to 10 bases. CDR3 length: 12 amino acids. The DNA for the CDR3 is TGCAGTGCTAGAGAACAGGGTCGGGGCTACACCTTC. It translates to CSAREQGRGYTF.

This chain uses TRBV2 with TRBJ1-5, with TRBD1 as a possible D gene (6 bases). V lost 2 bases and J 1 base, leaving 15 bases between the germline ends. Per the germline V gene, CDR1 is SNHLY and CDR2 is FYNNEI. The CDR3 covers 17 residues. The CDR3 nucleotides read TGTGCCAGCAGTGAACGGGGGGCCCGGAGGAGCAATCAGCCCCAGCATTTT. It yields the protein CASSERGARRSNQPQHF.

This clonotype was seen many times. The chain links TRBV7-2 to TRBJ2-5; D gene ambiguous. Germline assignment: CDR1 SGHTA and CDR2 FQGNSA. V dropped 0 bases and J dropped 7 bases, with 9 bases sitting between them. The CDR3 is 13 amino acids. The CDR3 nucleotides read TGTGCCAGCAGCTTAGCGAGGTCTGGGACCCAGTACTTC. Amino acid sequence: CASSLARSGTQYF.